This T cell receptor (beta chain) is drawn from a study of CXCR3-negative and CXCR3-positive naive CD8 T cells. Findings of the study overall: Naive CXCR3-negative cells resembled naive CXCR3-positive cells in TRBV-TRBJ usage; memory cells differed. A higher hydrophobicity marked the TRB CDR3s of CXCR3-positive naive cells versus CXCR3-negative naive cells.

UMI-tagged TRB cDNA libraries were built via 5' RACE. With the 5' RACE reads reprocessed, TCRdb shows one record per CDR3 protein and no DNA. The repertoire shows about 57,000 distinct CDR3 sequences; the top ten hold under 0.55%. Of note for this clonotype: Its target is not known.

The CDR3 consists of 14 residues. CDR1 SGHDN and CDR2 FVKESK come from the germline V gene. The J gene is TRBJ2-7, the V gene TRBV14; the D call from TCRdb, TRBD1, cannot be confirmed without DNA. The sequence was obtained from a human donor in good health. Some clones in this sample may be carry-over from other donors' samples. Sample: naive CXCR3+ CD8+ T cells from blood. The subset denotes: CD45RO-CCR7+CD27+CD95- naive CD8+ T cells expressing CXCR3 (TNR3+). This CDR3 is CASSLGTGVYEQYF. Together with reference TRBV14 and TRBJ2-7, the CDR3 gives the full variable domain: EAGVTQFPSHSVIEKGQTVTLRCDPISGHDNLYWYRRVMGKEIKFLLHFVKESKQDESGMPNNRFLAERTGGTYSTLKVQPAELEDSGVYFCASSLGTGVYEQYFGPGTRLTVT.